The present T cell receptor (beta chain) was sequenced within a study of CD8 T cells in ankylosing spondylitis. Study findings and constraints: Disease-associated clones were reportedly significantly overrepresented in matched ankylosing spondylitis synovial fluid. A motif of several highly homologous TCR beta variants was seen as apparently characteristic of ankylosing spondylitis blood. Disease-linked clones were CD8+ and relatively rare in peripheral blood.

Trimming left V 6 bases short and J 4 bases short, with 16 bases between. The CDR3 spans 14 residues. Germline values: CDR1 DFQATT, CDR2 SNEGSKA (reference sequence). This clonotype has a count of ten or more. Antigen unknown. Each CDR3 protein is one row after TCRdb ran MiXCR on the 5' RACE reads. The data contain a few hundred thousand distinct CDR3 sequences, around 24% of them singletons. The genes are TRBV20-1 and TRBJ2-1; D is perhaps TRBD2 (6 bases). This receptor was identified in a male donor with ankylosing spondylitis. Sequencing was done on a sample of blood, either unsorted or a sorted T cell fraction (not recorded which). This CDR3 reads CSASPGTLYNEQFF. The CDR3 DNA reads TGCAGTGCAAGTCCCGGGACTTTGTACAATGAGCAGTTCTTC.